The clone carrying this T cell receptor (beta chain) was counted between two and nine times. Its antigen is unidentified. The data derive from a study of spatial heterogeneity in lung cancer. Study-level points and caveats: The appearance of ubiquitous expanded tumor TCRs in blood was greater at resection than follow-up.

Individual TCR cDNA molecules each bore their own unique molecular identifier. TCRdb passed the 5' RACE reads through MiXCR, listing each CDR3 protein once. The sample contains 60,000 or so distinct CDR3 sequences, approximately 6% of which appear only once. From germline, CDR1 is DFQATT and CDR2 SNEGSKA (reference sequence). The CDR3 is 16 residues long. V was shortened by 3 bases and J by 6 bases, with 21 bases between the two germline ends. The time point denotes: sample taken at primary tumor resection. Whole RNA, which was extracted from tumor, nontumor lung tissue or frozen PBMC, was sequenced without any cell sorting.

This chain links TRBV20-1 with TRBJ1-5; D is possibly TRBD1 (5 bases). Sequenced material: PBMCs, taken at surgery. The receptor was isolated from a female donor with early-stage non-small cell lung cancer. The CDR3 DNA is TGCAGTGCTAGGGTCCCGGGACCGATACCACCTCAGCCCCAGCATTTT. The encoded protein is CSARVPGPIPPQPQHF.